A single T cell receptor (beta chain) is shown here with its context. Its antigen is unknown. No clone much larger than this one lies a single base away; base qualities are absent. This entry belongs to a study of beta chain features in type 1 diabetes (dated by TCRdb to between 2018 and 2020). For the wider study: No differences in mean age, gender distribution, total cell number or subset yield were found between patients and healthy donors. Regulatory and stem cell-like memory subsets were isolated from only 8 patients and about 8 healthy donors, whereas naive and central memory subsets came from all 30 or so donors. The study compared the TCRB repertoires of sorted circulating CD4+ T cell subsets in recently diagnosed type 1 diabetes patients with those in matched healthy donors. A total of around 110,000,000 sorted cells were examined across all samples, and RNA yield correlated strongly with the number of cells per subset. Findings and caveats that apply to the study as a whole: Naive, central memory and regulatory TCRB repertoires appeared to be more similar among patients than among healthy donors. Fewer insertions and more nucleotide deletions at VDJ recombination sites were observed in patients with type 1 diabetes, implying thymic rearrangement abnormalities. PCR might favor shorter templates, but patient and control samples were amplified and corrected together, so any skew would affect both groups equally. Because cDNA rather than genomic DNA was sequenced, highly expressing activated cells could have been over-represented, although no difference in activation and CD3 levels was found between groups. A moderate but significant shortening of TCRB CDR3 length was observed in type 1 diabetes patients in all four CD4+ subsets. HLA sub-analyses involved small numbers of individuals, so any influence of HLA type on TCRB rearrangement remained unresolved.

V is cut by 2 bases and J by 3 bases, and the space between the germline ends is 8 bases. Including the terminal cysteine and phenylalanine, the CDR3 comprises 14 residues. Only the CDR3 portion is preserved as DNA: 42 bases, with reading frame beginning at the first base. The CDR1 and CDR2 encoded by the germline V gene (reference sequence) are MNHNY and SVGAGI. The High Capacity cDNA Reverse Transcription Kit was used to reverse transcribe all of the isolated RNA, meaning that expressed TCRB transcripts were what got sequenced. Deep immunoSEQ sequencing was performed on naive, central memory and regulatory T cell samples, with an average of around 3.5 million total reads per sample. After sorted cells were lysed in RLT buffer, RNA was extracted with DNase-treated RNeasy Micro or Mini kits, with the choice depending on cell number. To prevent cross-contamination, each cell subset was processed individually, whereas patient and healthy donor samples were processed jointly. Using the immunoSEQ multiplex PCR, TCRB sequences were amplified from cDNA into 87-bp fragments spanning the CDR3 region. Sequencing of the amplicons was done on the Illumina HiSeq platform. Processing in the source paper ran as follows. PCR bias was computationally corrected using synthetic template baselines, reads within Hamming distance 2 were collapsed, and singletons that could not be merged were discarded. Reads were aligned to IMGT to assign V, D and J genes, CDR3 length, and insertions or deletions at six rearrangement sites. Within each subset, clonotype counts were normalized to the number of sorted cells before true diversity and Gini coefficients were calculated with the tcR R package. The overlap coefficient, calculated on TCRB nucleotide sequences, was used to measure repertoire sharing. Out-of-frame TCRB sequences from naive cells were analyzed as a proxy for the pre-selection repertoire. The table was pulled from immuneACCESS by TCRdb, which kept in-frame rearrangements only. Such tables lose some clones; where checked, under half of the loss comes from unresolved V genes, and the rest has no known cause. V and J calls and clone size follow that table, whereas D and trimming were derived from the DNA. In all, the sample holds under 300,000 clones, and roughly 17% of those were seen once. The ten largest clones take up 0.085% of the sample.

A single peripheral blood draw of roughly 0.11 L on average was collected from each donor into heparinised tubes. Using a panel that included CD45RO, CCR7, CD25, CD127, CD95 and CD27, naive, central memory, regulatory and stem cell-like memory CD4+ T cells were sorted on a BD FACSAria II. A purity above 95% was achieved for all sorted populations. Right away, PBMCs were isolated by Lymphoprep density gradient centrifugation and were stained directly, with no culture step. So that batch effects would be minimized, each experiment stained and sorted samples in pairs, pairing one healthy donor with one patient.

The sequence was obtained from a man aged 25-45 years with type 1 diabetes. The sequence is built from TRBV6-6 and TRBJ2-1; tentative D gene TRBD2, with 6 bases matching. The sequencing input was naive CD4+ T cells from blood. The sample's cell subset or site label is to be understood as: true naive CD4+ T cells. The CDR3 region has the sequence CASSYGGVYNEQFF. The sequenced DNA is TGTGCCAGCAGTTACGGCGGGGTCTACAATGAGCAGTTCTTC.